The entry that follows covers one T cell receptor (beta chain) sequence. Its antigen is unknown. No base quality information exists; no much larger clone differs at one position. Spanning cysteine to phenylalanine, the CDR3 consists of 15 amino acids. Only the CDR3 portion is preserved as DNA: 45 bases, with reading frame beginning at the first base. V sheds 0 bases and J sheds 0 bases, leaving 7 bases between their ends. As encoded in the germline V gene (reference sequence), CDR1 is LNHNV while CDR2 is YYDKDF. The data originate from a study of T-cell memory formation after mild COVID-19 (dated by TCRdb to about 2021). Study-wide context: TCR sequence clusters from the two donors were largely donor specific. In a couple of donors, T-cell clones that expanded and contracted after mild COVID-19 were followed by sequencing TCRalpha and TCRbeta repertoires longitudinally. Two young, previously healthy adult volunteers, one female and one male, were included in the cohort. Here is what the overall study found, with its caveats: Some responding clones were detected in pre-infection memory, which suggested that pre-existing cross-reactive memory T cells had joined the SARS-CoV-2 response. Contracting CD4+ clones were located mainly in the CM and EM memory subsets, whereas CD8+ clones were found to be enriched in EMRA. From day 15 to 85, contracting clones showed balanced CD4/CD8 phenotypes, whereas a second wave of clones that expanded from day 15 to 37 leaned towards CD4+. Whether the second-wave clones peaking on day 37 were SARS-CoV-2 specific was not confirmed. The study included only a couple of mild cases, and larger cohorts that include severe cases with pre-infection samples were judged to be necessary.

Ficoll-Paque density gradient centrifugation was used to isolate PBMCs. The reads were generated on an Illumina NovaSeq 6000. Using 5'RACE with constant-segment primers, TCRalpha and TCRbeta cDNA libraries were constructed, with sample barcodes and unique molecular identifiers added in the process. Trizol reagent was used to extract RNA from every sample. Library amplification was performed in two PCR steps, and a second sample barcode and Illumina TruSeq adapters were introduced in the second step. Libraries were sequenced on an Illumina NovaSeq with 2 x 150 bp paired-end reads. In the paper's pipeline: The reads were demultiplexed and collapsed into UMI-guided consensus sequences using migec v1.2.7. Using mixcr v2.1.11, UMI consensuses were aligned to TRA and TRB V and J templates and then assembled into clonotypes. Expanded or contracted clonotypes were those called significant by both edgeR and NoisET, with noise models trained on biological replicates. edgeR calls used a false discovery rate-adjusted p below 0.01 and a log2 fold-change threshold of 1. PCA with hierarchical clustering of max-normalized trajectories of the 1000 most abundant clonotypes was used as exploratory dynamics analysis. Each responding clone was given a CD4 or CD8 phenotype based on the CD4+ and CD8+ repertoires, which had been sequenced separately. Clones were called with MiXCR by TCRdb after fastp trimmed the public reads at Q25, and only in-frame beta chains were retained. Each CDR3 protein gets just one entry, which takes the most common genes and DNA from the rows behind it. These V and J calls originate from TCRdb's pipeline instead of the authors' own analysis. This sample lists roughly 200,000 distinct CDR3 sequences; roughly 17% were detected once. The ten largest make up around 2% of the sample.

Sequenced input: PBMCs or a T cell subset sorted from them (not recorded which). This TCR was sampled from an adult woman who had mild COVID-19 (a few samples of this study predate the infection). The sample titles of this study are shuffled in the database, so cell type and time point are left out; the donor was told from shared clones. Rearrangement joined TRBV15 to TRBJ2-3; there is no confident call for the D gene. The nucleotides are TGTGCCACCAGCAGAGATGGGGTGAGCACAGATACGCAGTATTTT. This codes for CATSRDGVSTDTQYF. This CDR3, with the reference TRBV15 and TRBJ2-3 proteins standing in past its ends, gives the full variable domain DAMVIQNPRYQVTQFGKPVTLSCSQTLNHNVMYWYQQKSSQAPKLLFHYYDKDFNNEADTPDNFQSRRPNTSFCFLDIRSPGLGDTAMYLCATSRDGVSTDTQYFGPGTRLTVL.